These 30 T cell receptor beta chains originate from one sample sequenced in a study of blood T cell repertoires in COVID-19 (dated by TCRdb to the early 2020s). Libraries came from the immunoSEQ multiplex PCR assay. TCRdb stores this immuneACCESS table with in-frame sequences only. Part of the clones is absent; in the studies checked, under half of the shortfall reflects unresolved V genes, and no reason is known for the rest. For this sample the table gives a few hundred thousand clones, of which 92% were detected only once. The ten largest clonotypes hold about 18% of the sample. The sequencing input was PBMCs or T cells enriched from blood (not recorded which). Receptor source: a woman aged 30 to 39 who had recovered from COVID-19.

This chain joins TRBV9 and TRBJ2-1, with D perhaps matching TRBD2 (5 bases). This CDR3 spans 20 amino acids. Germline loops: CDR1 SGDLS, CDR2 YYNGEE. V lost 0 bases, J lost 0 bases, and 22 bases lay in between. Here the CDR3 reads CASSVEFQQYSASSYNEQFF. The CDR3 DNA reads TGTGCCAGCAGCGTAGAATTCCAACAGTATAGCGCCAGCTCCTACAATGAGCAGTTCTTC.

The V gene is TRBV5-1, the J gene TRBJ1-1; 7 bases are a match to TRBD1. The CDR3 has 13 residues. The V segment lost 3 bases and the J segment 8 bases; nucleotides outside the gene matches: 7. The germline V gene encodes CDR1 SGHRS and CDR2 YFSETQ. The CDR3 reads CASSWIPGQEAFF. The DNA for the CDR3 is TGCGCCAGCAGCTGGATACCGGGACAGGAAGCTTTCTTT.

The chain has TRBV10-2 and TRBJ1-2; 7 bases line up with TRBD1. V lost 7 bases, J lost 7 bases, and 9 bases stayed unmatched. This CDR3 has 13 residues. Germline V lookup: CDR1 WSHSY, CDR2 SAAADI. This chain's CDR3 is CASTRTGLSGYTF. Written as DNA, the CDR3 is TGCGCCAGCACTAGGACAGGCCTAAGTGGCTACACCTTC.

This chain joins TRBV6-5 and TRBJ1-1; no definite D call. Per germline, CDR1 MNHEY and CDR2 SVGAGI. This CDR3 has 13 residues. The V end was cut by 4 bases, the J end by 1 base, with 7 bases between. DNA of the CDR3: TGTGCCAGCAGTTTTCCGGGGAACACTGAAGCTTTCTTT. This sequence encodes CASSFPGNTEAFF.

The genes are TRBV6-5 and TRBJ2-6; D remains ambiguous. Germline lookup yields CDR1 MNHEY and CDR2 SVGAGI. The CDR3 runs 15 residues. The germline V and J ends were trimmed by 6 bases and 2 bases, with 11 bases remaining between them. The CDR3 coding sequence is TGTGCCAGCAGGAGATTGTTCACTGGGGCCAACGTCCTGACTTTC. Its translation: CASRRLFTGANVLTF.

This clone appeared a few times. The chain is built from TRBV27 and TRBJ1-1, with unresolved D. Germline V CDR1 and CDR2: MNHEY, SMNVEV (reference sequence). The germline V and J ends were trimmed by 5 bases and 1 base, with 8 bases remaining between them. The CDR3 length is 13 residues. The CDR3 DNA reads TGTGCCAGCAGTGCCGCGGGGAACACTGAAGCTTTCTTT. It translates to CASSAAGNTEAFF.

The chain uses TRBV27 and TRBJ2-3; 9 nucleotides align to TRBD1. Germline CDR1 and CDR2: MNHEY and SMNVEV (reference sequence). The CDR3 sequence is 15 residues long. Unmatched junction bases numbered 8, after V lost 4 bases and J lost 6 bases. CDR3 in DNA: TGTGCCAGCAGTTCCTCCGGGACAGGGTTTGATACGCAGTATTTT. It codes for CASSSSGTGFDTQYF.

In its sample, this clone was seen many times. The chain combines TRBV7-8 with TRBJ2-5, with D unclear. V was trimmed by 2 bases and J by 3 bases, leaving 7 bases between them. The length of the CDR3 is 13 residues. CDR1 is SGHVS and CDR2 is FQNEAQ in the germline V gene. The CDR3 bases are TGTGCCAGCAGCTTAATACTAAAAGAGACCCAGTACTTC. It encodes CASSLILKETQYF.

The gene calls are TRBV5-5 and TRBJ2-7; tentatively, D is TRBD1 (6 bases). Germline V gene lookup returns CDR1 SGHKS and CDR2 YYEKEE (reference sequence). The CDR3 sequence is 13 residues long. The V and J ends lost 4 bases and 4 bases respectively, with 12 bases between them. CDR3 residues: CASSDDRKYEQYF. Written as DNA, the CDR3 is TGTGCCAGCAGCGACGACAGGAAGTACGAGCAGTACTTC.

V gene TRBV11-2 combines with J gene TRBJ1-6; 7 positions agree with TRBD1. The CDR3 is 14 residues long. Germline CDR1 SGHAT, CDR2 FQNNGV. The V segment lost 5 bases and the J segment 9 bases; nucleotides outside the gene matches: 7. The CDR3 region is CASSPRQGSSPLHF. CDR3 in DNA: TGTGCCAGCAGCCCCAGACAGGGTAGTTCACCCCTCCACTTT.

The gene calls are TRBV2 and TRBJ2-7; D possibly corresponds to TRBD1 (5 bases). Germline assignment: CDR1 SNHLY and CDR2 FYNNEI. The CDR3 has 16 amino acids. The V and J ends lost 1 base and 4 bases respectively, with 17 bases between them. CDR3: CASSEEGTGPRYEQYF. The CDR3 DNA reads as TGTGCCAGCAGTGAAGAAGGAACAGGTCCCCGATACGAGCAGTACTTC.

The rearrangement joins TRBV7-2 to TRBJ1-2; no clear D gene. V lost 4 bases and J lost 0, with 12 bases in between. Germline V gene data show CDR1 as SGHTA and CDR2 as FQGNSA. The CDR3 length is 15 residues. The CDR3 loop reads CASSSAMTPNYGYTF. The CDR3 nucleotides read TGTGCCAGCAGCTCAGCAATGACACCTAACTATGGCTACACCTTC.

The CDR3 DNA is TGTGCCAGCTCACCACCAAGGACAGGAGATTCACCCCTCCACTTT. As protein: CASSPPRTGDSPLHF. V usage is TRBV18 and J usage is TRBJ1-6, with TRBD1 matching over 7 bases. The CDR3 runs 15 residues. Germline-derived CDR1 and CDR2 are KGHSH and LQKENI. V gave up 0 bases and J gave up 8 bases; unmatched junction bases: 4.

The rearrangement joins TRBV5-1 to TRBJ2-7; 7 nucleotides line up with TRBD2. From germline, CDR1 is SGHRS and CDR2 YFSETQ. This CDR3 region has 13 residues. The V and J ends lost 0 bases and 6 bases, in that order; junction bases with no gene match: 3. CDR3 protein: CASSLDSGLEQYF. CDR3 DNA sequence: TGCGCCAGCAGCTTGGATAGCGGGCTCGAGCAGTACTTC.

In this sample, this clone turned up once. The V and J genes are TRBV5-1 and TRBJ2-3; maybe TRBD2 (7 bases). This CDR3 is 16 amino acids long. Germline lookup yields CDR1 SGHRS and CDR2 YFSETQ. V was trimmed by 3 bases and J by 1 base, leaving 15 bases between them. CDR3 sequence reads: CASSSRGGGGTDTQYF. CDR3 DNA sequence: TGCGCCAGCAGCTCGAGGGGAGGGGGAGGCACAGATACGCAGTATTTT.

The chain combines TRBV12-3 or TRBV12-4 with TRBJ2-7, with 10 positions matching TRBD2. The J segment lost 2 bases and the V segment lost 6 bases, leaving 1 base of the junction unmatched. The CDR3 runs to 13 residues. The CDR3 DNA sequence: TGTGCCAGCAGCAGCGGGAGGGCCTACGAGCAGTACTTC. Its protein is CASSSGRAYEQYF.

CDR3 region: CASSRQGGNTGELFF. The CDR3 nucleotides are TGTGCCAGTAGTAGACAGGGTGGGAACACCGGGGAGCTGTTTTTT. The gene calls are TRBV19 and TRBJ2-2, with 7 bases fitting TRBD1. Germline V lookup: CDR1 LNHDA, CDR2 SQIVND (reference sequence). The CDR3 is 15 amino acids. V was clipped by 4 bases and J by 1 base; unmatched bases: 3. The full variable domain, with the rest looked up from reference TRBV19 and TRBJ2-2, is DGGITQSPKYLFRKEGQNVTLSCEQNLNHDAMYWYRQDPGQGLRLIYYSQIVNDFQKGDIAEGYSVSREKKESFPLTVTSAQKNPTAFYLCASSRQGGNTGELFFGEGSRLTVL.

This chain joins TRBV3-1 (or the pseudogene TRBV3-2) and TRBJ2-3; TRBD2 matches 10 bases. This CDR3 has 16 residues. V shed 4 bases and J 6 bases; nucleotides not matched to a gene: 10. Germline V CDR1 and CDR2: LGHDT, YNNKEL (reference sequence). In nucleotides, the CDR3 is TGTGCCAGCAGCCCAATTCATGGTAGCGGGAGGGATACGCAGTATTTT. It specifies CASSPIHGSGRDTQYF.

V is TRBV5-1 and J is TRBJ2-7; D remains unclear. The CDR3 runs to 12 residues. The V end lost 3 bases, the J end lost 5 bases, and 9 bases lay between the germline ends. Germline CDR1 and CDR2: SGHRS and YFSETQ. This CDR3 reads CASSSDLHEQYF. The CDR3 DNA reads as TGCGCCAGCAGCTCCGACTTACACGAGCAGTACTTC.

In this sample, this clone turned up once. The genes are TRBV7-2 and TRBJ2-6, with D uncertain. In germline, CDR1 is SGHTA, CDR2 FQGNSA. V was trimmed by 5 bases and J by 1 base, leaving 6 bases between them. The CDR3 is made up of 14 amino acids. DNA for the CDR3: TGTGCCAGCAGCCAAACTTCTGGGGCCAACGTCCTGACTTTC. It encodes CASSQTSGANVLTF.

CDR3 protein: CASSIDRVGNQPQHF. The CDR3 nucleotides read TGTGCCAGTAGTATAGACAGGGTCGGCAATCAGCCCCAGCATTTT. The chain recombines TRBV19 with TRBJ1-5; tentative D call: TRBD1 (5 bases). The CDR3 loop spans 15 amino acids. Trimming removed 0 bases at V and 2 bases at J, with 8 bases between. Looked up from germline, CDR1 is LNHDA and CDR2 is SQIVND (reference sequence).

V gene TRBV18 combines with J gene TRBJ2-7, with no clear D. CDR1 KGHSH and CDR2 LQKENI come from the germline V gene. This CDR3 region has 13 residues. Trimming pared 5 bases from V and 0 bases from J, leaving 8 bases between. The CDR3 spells CASSSGSSYEQYF. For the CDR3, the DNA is TGTGCCAGCTCATCCGGGTCCTCCTACGAGCAGTACTTC. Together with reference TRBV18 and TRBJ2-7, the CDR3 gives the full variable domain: NAGVMQNPRHLVRRRGQEARLRCSPMKGHSHVYWYRQLPEEGLKFMVYLQKENIIDESGMPKERFSAEFPKEGPSILRIQQVVRGDSAAYFCASSSGSSYEQYFGPGTRLTVT.

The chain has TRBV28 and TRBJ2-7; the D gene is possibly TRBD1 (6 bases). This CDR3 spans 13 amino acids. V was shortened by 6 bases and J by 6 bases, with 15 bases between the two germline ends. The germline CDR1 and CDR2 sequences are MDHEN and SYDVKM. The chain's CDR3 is CASRADRTFEQYF. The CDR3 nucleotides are TGTGCCAGCAGGGCAGACAGGACGTTCGAGCAGTACTTC.

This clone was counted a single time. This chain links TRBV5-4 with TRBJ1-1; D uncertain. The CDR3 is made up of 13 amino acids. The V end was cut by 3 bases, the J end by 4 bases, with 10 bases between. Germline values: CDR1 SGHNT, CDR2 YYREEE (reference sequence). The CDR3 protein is CASSSPGGTEAFF. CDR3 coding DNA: TGTGCCAGCAGCTCCCCTGGAGGCACTGAAGCTTTCTTT.

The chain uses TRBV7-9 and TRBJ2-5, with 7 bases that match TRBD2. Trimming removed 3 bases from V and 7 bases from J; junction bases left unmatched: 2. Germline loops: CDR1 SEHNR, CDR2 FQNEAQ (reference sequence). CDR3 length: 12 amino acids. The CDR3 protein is CASSFREGTQYF. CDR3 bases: TGTGCCAGCAGCTTCAGGGAGGGGACCCAGTACTTC.

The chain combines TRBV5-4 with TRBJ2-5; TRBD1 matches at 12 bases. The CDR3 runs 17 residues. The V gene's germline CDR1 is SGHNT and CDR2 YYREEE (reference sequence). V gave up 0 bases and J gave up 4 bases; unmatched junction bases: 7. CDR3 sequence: CASSLGGTGGAGETQYF. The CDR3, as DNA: TGTGCCAGCAGCTTGGGTGGGACAGGGGGCGCAGGAGAGACCCAGTACTTC.

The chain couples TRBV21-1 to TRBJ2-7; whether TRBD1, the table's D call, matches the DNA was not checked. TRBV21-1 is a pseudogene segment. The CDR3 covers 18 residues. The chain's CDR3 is CASSKGRGTGRANYEQYF. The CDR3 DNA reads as TGTGCCAGCAGCAAGGGAAGGGGGACAGGGAGGGCGAACTACGAGCAGTACTTC.

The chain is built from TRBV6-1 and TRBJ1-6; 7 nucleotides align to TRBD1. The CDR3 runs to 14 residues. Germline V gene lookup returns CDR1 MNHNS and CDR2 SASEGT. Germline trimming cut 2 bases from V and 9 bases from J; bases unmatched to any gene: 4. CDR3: CASSEFQGGSPLHF. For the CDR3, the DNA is TGTGCCAGCAGTGAATTTCAGGGGGGTTCACCCCTCCACTTT.

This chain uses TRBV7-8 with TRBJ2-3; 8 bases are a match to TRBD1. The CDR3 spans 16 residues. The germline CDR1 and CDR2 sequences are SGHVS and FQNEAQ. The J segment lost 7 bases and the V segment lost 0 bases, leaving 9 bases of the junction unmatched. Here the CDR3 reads CASSLAPWDRPYTQYF. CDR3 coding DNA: TGTGCCAGCAGCTTAGCTCCCTGGGACAGGCCCTATACGCAGTATTTT.

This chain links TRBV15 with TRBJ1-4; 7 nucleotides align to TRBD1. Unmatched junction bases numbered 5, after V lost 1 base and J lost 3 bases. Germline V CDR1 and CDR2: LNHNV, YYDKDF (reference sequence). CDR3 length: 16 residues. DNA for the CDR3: TGTGCCACCAGCAGAGTTTTAGGGGGCCCTAATGAAAAACTGTTTTTT. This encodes CATSRVLGGPNEKLFF.